One and the same sample provided the 3 T cell receptor beta chains below, sequenced in a study of T cell responses to AZD1222 COVID-19 vaccine. TCRdb keeps only in-frame clones here, not all; method: immunoSEQ multiplex PCR. The sample has tens of thousands of clones, about 82% seen once; the top ten hold more than 8.5%. Sequencing was performed on peripheral blood, taken on day 0 of AZD1222 vaccination. Receptor source: an adult in good health.

V and J are TRBV5-6 and TRBJ1-5; maybe TRBD1 (6 bases). Trimming left V 3 bases short and J 3 bases short, with 10 bases between. CDR1 and CDR2 from the germline V gene are SGHDT and YYEEEE. The CDR3 is made up of 14 amino acids. The CDR3 bases are TGTGCCAGCAGCTCTGGACAGATCAATCAGCCCCAGCATTTT. Amino acids: CASSSGQINQPQHF.

CDR3 amino acids: CASSLHLGLVAGGDFAEQFF. As DNA, the CDR3 is TGTGCCAGCAGCCTCCATTTGGGGTTGGTAGCGGGAGGAGATTTTGCTGAGCAGTTCTTC. The chain carries TRBV13 and TRBJ2-1, with TRBD2 identical over 10 bases. Germline V CDR1 and CDR2: PRHDT, FYEKMQ (reference sequence). V shed 5 bases and J 9 bases; nucleotides not matched to a gene: 25. The length of the CDR3 is 20 residues.

V is TRBV5-6 and J is TRBJ1-2, with 8 positions matching TRBD1. This CDR3 has 14 residues. With 4 bases clipped from V and 5 bases from J, the junction kept 7 bases outside the gene matches. Germline lookup yields CDR1 SGHDT and CDR2 YYEEEE. CDR3 DNA: TGTGCCAGCAGCACGGGACAGGCCTATTATGGCTACACCTTC. This codes for CASSTGQAYYGYTF.